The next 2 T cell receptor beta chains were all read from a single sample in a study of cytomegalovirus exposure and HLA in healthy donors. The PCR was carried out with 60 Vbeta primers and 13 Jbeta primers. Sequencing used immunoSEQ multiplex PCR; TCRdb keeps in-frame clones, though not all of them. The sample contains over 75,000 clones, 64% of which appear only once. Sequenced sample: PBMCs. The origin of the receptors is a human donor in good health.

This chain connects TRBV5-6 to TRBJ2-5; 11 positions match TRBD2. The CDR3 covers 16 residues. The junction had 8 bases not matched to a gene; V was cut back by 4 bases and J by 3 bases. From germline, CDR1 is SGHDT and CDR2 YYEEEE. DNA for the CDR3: TGTGCCAGCAGCCCACACTCGGGACTAGCGGAAGAGACCCAGTACTTC. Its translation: CASSPHSGLAEETQYF.

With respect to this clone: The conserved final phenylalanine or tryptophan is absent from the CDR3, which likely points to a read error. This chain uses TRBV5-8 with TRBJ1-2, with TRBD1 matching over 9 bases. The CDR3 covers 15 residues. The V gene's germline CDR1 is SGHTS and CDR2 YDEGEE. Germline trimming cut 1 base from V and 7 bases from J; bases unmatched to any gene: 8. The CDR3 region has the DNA TGTGCCAGCAGCTTGAAGGGACAGGGAAAAAGTGGCTACACCTCC. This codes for CASSLKGQGKSGYTS.